This T cell receptor (beta chain) originates from a study of cytotoxic CD8 clonotypes in ibrutinib-treated CLL. As concerns this clone: The antigen is undetermined.

The length of the CDR3 is 11 residues. CDR1 and CDR2 (germline): DFQATT, SNEGSKA (reference sequence). V lost 6 bases and J lost 4, with 10 bases in between. The method was immunoSEQ multiplex PCR; TCRdb's version includes in-frame clones alone and lacks a portion of them. The sample has about 76,000 clones, 83% seen once. Overall study findings and caveats: Public clonotypes proved infrequent, and on treatment they shrank or remained steady.

This specimen was PBMCs, taken after 24 months of ibrutinib treatment. V usage is TRBV20-1 and J usage is TRBJ2-7, with no clear D. The sequence was obtained from a human donor with chronic lymphocytic leukemia. The CDR3 region has the DNA TGCAGTGCCCACCGGGTTTACGAGCAGTACTTC. This codes for CSAHRVYEQYF.